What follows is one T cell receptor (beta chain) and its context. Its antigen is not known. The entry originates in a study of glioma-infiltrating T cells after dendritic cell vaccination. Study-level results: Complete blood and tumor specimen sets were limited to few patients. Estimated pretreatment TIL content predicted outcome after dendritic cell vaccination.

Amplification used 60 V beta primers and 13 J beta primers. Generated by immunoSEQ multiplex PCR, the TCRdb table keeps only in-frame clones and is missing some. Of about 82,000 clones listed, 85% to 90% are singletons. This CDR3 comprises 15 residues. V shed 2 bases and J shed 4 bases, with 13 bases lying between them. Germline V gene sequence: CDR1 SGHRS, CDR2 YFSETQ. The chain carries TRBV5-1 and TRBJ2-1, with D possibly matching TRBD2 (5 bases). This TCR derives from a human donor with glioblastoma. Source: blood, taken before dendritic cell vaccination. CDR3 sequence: CASSLTGLIYNEQFF. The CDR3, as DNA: TGCGCCAGCAGCTTAACCGGACTCATTTACAATGAGCAGTTCTTC. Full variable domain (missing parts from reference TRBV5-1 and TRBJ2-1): KAGVTQTPRYLIKTRGQQVTLSCSPISGHRSVSWYQQTPGQGLQFLFEYFSETQRNKGNFPGRFSGRQFSNSRSEMNVSTLELGDSALYLCASSLTGLIYNEQFFGPGTRLTVL.